The TCR beta chain under discussion was sequenced for a study of blood T cell repertoires in COVID-19. The CDR3 loop spans 15 amino acids. The V gene's germline CDR1 is SGHTS and CDR2 YDEGEE. The V and J ends lost 2 bases and 4 bases, in that order; junction bases with no gene match: 7. Here immunoSEQ multiplex PCR was the method, and the copy in TCRdb shows in-frame clones only, minus some. The sample lists about 250,000 clones; about 80% were seen once. Seattle patients were enrolled during active infection and followed longitudinally. The sample comprised peripheral blood. V and J are TRBV5-8 and TRBJ1-1; 8 positions match TRBD1. The TCR originated in a person aged 70 to 79 with COVID-19, enrolled during active disease. The CDR3 loop reads CASSLDRGVSTEAFF. For the CDR3, the DNA is TGTGCCAGCAGCTTAGACAGGGGAGTGAGCACTGAAGCTTTCTTT.